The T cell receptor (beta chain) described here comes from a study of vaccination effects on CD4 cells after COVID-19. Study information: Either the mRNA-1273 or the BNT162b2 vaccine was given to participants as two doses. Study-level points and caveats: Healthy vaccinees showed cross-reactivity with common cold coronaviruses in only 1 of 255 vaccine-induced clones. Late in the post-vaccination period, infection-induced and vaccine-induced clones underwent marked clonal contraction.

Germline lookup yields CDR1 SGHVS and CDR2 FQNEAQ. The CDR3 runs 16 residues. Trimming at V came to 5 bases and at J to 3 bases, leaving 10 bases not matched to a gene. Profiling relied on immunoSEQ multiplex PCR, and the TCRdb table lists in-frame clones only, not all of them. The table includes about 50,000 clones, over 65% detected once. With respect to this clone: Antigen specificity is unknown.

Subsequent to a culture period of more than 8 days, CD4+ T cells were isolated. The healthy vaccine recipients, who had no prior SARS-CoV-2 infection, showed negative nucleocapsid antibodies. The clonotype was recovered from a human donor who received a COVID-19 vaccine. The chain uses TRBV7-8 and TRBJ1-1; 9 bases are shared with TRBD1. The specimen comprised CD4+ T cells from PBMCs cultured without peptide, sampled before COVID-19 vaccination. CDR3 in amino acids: CASSLRQGGSYTEAFF. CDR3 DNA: TGTGCCAGCAGCCTGAGACAGGGGGGGAGTTACACTGAAGCTTTCTTT.